The T cell receptor (beta chain) described here comes from a study of somatic mutations in cytotoxic T cells in rheumatoid arthritis. Measured with immunoSEQ multiplex PCR; TCRdb has only the in-frame clones, and not every one. The sample carries about 27,000 clones, over 65% recorded once. Germline-derived CDR1 and CDR2 are MDHEN and SYDVKM. The CDR3 is 15 residues long. This clonotype was sampled from a woman under 30 in good health. The V call is TRBV28, the J call TRBJ2-5, with 7 bases fitting TRBD1. The J call may be mistaken, given a closer DNA end match to TRBJ2-7. Source material: CD8+ T cells sorted from blood. The CDR3 protein is CASIHNRDRAYEQYF. The CDR3 DNA follows: TGTGCCAGCATTCATAACCGGGACAGAGCCTACGAGCAGTACTTC.